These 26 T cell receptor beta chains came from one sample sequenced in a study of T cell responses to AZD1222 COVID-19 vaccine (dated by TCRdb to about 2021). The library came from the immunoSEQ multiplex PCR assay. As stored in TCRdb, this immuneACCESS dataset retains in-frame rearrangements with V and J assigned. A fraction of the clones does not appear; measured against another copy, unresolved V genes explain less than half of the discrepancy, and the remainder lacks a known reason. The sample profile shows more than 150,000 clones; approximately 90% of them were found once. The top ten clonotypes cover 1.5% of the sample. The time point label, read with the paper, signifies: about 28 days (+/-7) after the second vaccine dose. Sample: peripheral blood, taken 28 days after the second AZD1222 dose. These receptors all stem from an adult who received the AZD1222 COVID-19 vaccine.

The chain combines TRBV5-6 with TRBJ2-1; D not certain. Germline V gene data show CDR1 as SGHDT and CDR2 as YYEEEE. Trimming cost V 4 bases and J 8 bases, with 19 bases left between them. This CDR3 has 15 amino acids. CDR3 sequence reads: CASSRPEVGSDEQFF. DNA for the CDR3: TGTGCCAGCAGCCGCCCCGAAGTGGGCTCGGATGAGCAGTTCTTC.

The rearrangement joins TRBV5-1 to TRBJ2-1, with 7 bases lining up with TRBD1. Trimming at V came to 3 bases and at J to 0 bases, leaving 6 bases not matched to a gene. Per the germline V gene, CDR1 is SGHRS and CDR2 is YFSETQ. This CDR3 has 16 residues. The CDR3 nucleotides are TGCGCCAGCAGCTCGACGACAGGGTTCTCCTACAATGAGCAGTTCTTC. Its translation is CASSSTTGFSYNEQFF.

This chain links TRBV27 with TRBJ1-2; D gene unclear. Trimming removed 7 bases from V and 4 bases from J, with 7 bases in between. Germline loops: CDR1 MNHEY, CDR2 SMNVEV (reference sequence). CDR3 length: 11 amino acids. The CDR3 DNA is TGTGCCAGCAATGTGGGCTATGGCTACACCTTC. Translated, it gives CASNVGYGYTF.

The CDR3 spells CASSPGTVQPQHF. DNA of the CDR3: TGTGCCAGTAGTCCTGGGACAGTCCAGCCCCAGCATTTT. The chain has TRBV19 and TRBJ1-5, with 7 bases matching TRBD1. This CDR3 comprises 13 residues. J gave up 7 bases and V 5 bases, and 5 bases lay outside the gene matches. Germline loops: CDR1 LNHDA, CDR2 SQIVND (reference sequence).

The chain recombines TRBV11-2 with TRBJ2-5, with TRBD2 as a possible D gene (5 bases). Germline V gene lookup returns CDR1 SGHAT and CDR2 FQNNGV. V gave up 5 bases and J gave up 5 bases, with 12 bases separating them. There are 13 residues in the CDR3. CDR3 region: CASSAGIRETQYF. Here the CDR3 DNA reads TGTGCCAGCAGCGCCGGGATTAGGGAGACCCAGTACTTC.

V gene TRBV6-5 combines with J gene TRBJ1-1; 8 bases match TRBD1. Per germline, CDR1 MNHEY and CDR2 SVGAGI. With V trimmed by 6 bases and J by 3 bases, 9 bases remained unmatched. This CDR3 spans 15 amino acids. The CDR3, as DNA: TGTGCCAGCAGACCTACGACAGGGGCCGACACTGAAGCTTTCTTT. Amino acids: CASRPTTGADTEAFF.

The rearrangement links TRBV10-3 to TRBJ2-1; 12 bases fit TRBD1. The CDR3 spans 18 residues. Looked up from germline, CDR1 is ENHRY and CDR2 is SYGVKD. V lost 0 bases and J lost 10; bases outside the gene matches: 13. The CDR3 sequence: CAISESGTGTGGNWEQFF. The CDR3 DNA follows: TGTGCCATCAGTGAGTCCGGAACCGGGACAGGGGGCAATTGGGAGCAGTTCTTC.

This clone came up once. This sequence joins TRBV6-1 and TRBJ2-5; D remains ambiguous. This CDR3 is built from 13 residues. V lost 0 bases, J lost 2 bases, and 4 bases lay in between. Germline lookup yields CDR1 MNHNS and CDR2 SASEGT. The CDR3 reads CASSEAGQETQYF. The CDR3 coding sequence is TGTGCCAGCAGTGAAGCGGGGCAAGAGACCCAGTACTTC.

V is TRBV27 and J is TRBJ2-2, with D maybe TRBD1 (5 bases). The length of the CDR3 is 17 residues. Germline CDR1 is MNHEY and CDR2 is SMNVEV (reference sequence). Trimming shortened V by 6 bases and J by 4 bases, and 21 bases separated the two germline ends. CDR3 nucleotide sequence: TGTGCCAGCAGGCCTCCCCAGGGCCTCTCGAGCACCGGGGAGCTGTTTTTT. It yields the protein CASRPPQGLSSTGELFF.

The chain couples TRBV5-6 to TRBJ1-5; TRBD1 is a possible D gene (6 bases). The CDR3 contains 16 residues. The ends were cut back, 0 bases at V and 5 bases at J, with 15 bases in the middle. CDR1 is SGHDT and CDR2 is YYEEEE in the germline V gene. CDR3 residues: CASSLGGGPQHQPQHF. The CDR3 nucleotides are TGTGCCAGCAGCTTGGGGGGGGGCCCCCAGCATCAGCCCCAGCATTTT.

This chain's CDR3 is CASSSGLAGPYEQYF. Written as DNA, the CDR3 is TGTGCCAGCAGTTCCGGACTAGCGGGACCCTACGAGCAGTACTTC. J is TRBJ2-7 and V is TRBV28; TRBD2 agrees at 12 bases. Trimming removed 4 bases from V and 2 bases from J; junction bases left unmatched: 3. The length of the CDR3 is 15 residues. Germline CDR1 and CDR2: MDHEN and SYDVKM.

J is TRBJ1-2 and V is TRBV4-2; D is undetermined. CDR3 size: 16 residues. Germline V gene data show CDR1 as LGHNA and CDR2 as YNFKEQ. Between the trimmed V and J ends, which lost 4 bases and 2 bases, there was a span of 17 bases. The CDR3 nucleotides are TGTGCCAGCAGCCCCCTAGGAGAGACCGTAAACTATGGCTACACCTTC. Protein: CASSPLGETVNYGYTF.

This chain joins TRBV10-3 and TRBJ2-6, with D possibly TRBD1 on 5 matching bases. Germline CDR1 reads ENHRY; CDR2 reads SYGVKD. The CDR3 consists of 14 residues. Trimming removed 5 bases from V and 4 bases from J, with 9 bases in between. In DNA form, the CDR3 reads TGTGCCATCAGTTTACAGGCCGGGGCCAACGTCCTGACTTTC. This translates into CAISLQAGANVLTF.

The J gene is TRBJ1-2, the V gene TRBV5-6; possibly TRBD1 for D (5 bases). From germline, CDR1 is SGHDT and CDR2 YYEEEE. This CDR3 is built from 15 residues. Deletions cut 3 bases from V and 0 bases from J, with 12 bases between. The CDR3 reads CASSSGTRANYGYTF. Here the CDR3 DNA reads TGTGCCAGCAGCTCCGGGACGCGTGCTAACTATGGCTACACCTTC.

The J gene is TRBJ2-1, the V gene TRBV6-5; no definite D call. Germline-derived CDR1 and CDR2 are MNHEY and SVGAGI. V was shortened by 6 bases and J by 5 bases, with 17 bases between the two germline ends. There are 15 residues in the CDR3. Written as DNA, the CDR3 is TGTGCCAGCAGATATCTTCCCTTTCAGGACAATGAGCAGTTCTTC. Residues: CASRYLPFQDNEQFF.

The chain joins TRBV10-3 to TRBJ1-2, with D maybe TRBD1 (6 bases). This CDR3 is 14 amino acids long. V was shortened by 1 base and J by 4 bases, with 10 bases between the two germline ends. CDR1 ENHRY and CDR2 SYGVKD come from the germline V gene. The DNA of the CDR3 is TGTGCCATCAGTGAGTTACAGGGAGCCTATGGCTACACCTTC. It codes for CAISELQGAYGYTF.

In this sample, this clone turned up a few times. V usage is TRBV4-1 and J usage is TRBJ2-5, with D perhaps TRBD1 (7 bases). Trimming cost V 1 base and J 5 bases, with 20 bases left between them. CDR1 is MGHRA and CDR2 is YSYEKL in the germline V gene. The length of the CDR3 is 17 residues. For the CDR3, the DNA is TGCGCCAGCAGCCAAGGGGCCTTTGACAGGGCGGGGGAGACCCAGTACTTC. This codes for CASSQGAFDRAGETQYF.

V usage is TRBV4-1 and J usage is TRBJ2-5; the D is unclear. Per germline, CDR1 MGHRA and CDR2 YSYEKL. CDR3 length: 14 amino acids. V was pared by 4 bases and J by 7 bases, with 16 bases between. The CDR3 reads CASSRGMGFVTQYF. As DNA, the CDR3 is TGCGCCAGCAGCCGAGGCATGGGGTTTGTGACCCAGTACTTC.

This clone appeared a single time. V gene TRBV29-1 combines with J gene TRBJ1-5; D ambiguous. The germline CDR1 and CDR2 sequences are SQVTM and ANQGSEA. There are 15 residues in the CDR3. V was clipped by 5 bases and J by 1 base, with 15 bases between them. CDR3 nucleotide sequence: TGCAGCGTTACAATACCATCTGGAAGCAATCAGCCCCAGCATTTT. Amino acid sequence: CSVTIPSGSNQPQHF.

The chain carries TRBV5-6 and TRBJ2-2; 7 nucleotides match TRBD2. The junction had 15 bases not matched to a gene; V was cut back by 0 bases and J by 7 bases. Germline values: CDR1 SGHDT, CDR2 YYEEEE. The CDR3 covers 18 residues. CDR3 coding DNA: TGTGCCAGCAGCTTGGTCGTCGGAGCGGGGAGTCTAGGCGGGGAGCTGTTTTTT. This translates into CASSLVVGAGSLGGELFF.

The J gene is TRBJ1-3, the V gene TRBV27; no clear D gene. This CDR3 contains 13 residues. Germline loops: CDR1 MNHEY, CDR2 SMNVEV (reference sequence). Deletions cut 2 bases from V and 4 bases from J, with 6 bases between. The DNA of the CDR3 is TGTGCCAGCAGTTTAGTAATAGGAAACACCATATATTTT. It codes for CASSLVIGNTIYF.

The CDR3 loop is CASSPQGGQPQHF. The CDR3 DNA is TGTGCCAGCAGTCCACAAGGAGGGCAGCCCCAGCATTTT. The J gene is TRBJ1-5, the V gene TRBV6-8, with D hard to call. The germline V and J ends were trimmed by 5 bases and 7 bases, with 12 bases remaining between them. Per the germline V gene, CDR1 is MNHGY and CDR2 is SAAAGT. CDR3 length: 13 amino acids.

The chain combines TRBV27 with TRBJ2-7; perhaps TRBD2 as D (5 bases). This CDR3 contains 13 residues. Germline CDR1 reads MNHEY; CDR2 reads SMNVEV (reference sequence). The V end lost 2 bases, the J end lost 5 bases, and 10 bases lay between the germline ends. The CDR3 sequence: CASSLRVGDEQYF. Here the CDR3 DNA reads TGTGCCAGCAGTTTACGGGTCGGGGACGAGCAGTACTTC.

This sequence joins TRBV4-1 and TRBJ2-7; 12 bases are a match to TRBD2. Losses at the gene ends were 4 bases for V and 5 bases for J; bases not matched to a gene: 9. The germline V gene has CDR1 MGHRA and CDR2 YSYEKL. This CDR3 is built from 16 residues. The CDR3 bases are TGCGCCAGCAGCCTTAGCCTAGCGGGAGGGCAGGACGAGCAGTACTTC. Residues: CASSLSLAGGQDEQYF.

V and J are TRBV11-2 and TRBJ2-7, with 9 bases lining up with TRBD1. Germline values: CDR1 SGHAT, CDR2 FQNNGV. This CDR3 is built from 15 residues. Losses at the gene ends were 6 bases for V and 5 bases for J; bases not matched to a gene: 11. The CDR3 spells CASSFPPGQGNEQYF. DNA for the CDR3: TGTGCCAGCAGTTTCCCCCCGGGACAGGGAAACGAGCAGTACTTC.

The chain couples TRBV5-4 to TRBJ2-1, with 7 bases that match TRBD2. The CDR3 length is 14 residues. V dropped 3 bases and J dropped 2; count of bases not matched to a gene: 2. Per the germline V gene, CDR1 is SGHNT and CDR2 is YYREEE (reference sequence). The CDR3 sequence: CASSWGGAYNEQFF. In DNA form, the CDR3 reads TGTGCCAGCAGCTGGGGGGGGGCCTACAATGAGCAGTTCTTC.